This T cell receptor beta chain was retrieved from a study of regulatory T cells in long-lasting Graves disease. The CDR3 totals 15 residues. Looked up from germline, CDR1 is MNHEY and CDR2 is SMNVEV (reference sequence). The ends were cut back, 3 bases at V and 1 base at J, with 12 bases in the middle. The TCR beta library used iRepertoire HTBI primers with Arm-PCR amplification of CDR3. MiXCR, applied by TCRdb to the multiplex PCR reads, yields one record per CDR3 protein. The data hold a few hundred thousand distinct CDR3 sequences, with roughly 25% observed a single time. Indicated time point: persistent/refractory GD, antithyroid drugs over 5 years with positive TRAb. Extracted RNA from PBMCs served as the source of the TCR library.

The chain carries TRBV27 and TRBJ1-1; a possible D gene is TRBD1 (6 bases). The sample consisted of peripheral blood mononuclear cells (PBMCs), taken when the disease was refractory, from a patient treated with antithyroid drugs. The clonotype originates from a woman in her thirties or forties with Graves disease. The CDR3 reads CASSFRGLPNTEAFF. Written as DNA, the CDR3 is TGTGCCAGCAGTTTCAGGGGCCTTCCGAACACTGAAGCTTTCTTT.